Below are 12 T cell receptor beta chains sequenced from a single sample in a study of blood T cell repertoires in COVID-19. The table came from immunoSEQ multiplex PCR; TCRdb's copy has only in-frame clones and leaves some out. The sample contains about 75,000 clones, around 88% of which appear only once. The sample comprised peripheral blood. The receptors here all came from an elderly man with COVID-19, enrolled during active disease.

Points on this clone: The sample holds other DNA sequences that translate to the same CDR3. This chain's CDR3 is CASSLGWAGGYTF. CDR3 nucleotide sequence: TGTGCCAGCAGCTTAGGGTGGGCAGGAGGCTACACCTTC. The rearrangement links TRBV11-2 to TRBJ1-2, with D uncertain. The V gene's germline CDR1 is SGHAT and CDR2 FQNNGV. Between the trimmed V and J ends, which lost 1 base and 8 bases, there was a span of 11 bases. This CDR3 contains 13 residues.

This clone has just a few counts. CDR3 nucleotide sequence: TGTGCCAGCAGCCAGACAGGGATTTGGAGTCAGCCCCAGCATTTT. It specifies CASSQTGIWSQPQHF. The V gene is TRBV5-6, the J gene TRBJ1-5; TRBD1 agrees at 7 bases. This CDR3 is 15 amino acids long. Per germline, CDR1 SGHDT and CDR2 YYEEEE. Trimming took 4 bases from V and 6 from J; bases not matched to a gene: 10.

This clone was recorded once. V usage is TRBV15 and J usage is TRBJ1-2, with a possible D match to TRBD1 (6 bases). Trimming removed 2 bases from V and 3 bases from J, with 13 bases in between. The length of the CDR3 is 15 residues. Germline values: CDR1 LNHNV, CDR2 YYDKDF (reference sequence). The CDR3 sequence: CATSRSGALDYGYTF. The DNA for the CDR3 is TGTGCCACCAGCAGATCAGGGGCGCTGGACTATGGCTACACCTTC.

The chain carries TRBV19 and TRBJ1-1; unclear D gene. The germline V gene encodes CDR1 LNHDA and CDR2 SQIVND (reference sequence). V lost 5 bases and J 11 bases, leaving 21 bases between the germline ends. CDR3 length equals 14 residues. Here the CDR3 reads CASSQTPGGRGAFF. For the CDR3, the DNA is TGTGCCAGTAGTCAAACCCCAGGAGGGCGCGGGGCTTTCTTT.

The rearrangement joins TRBV12-3 or TRBV12-4 to TRBJ1-2; 9 bases align to TRBD1. The length of the CDR3 is 13 residues. The ends lost 6 bases at V and 2 bases at J; junction bases unmatched: 1. The CDR3 loop reads CASRGTGNYGYTF. The CDR3 DNA reads as TGTGCCAGCAGAGGGACAGGGAACTATGGCTACACCTTC.

The gene calls are TRBV7-6 and TRBJ2-2; the match to TRBD2 covers 9 bases. Germline values: CDR1 SGHVS, CDR2 FNYEAQ. The V segment lost 2 bases and the J segment 7 bases; nucleotides outside the gene matches: 8. The CDR3 length is 16 residues. The CDR3 protein is CASSLRAGGRNGELFF. As DNA, the CDR3 is TGTGCCAGCAGCTTACGCGCGGGGGGGCGAAACGGGGAGCTGTTTTTT.

This CDR3 reads CASSGQGKPYGYTF. CDR3 nucleotide sequence: TGCGCCAGCAGCGGTCAGGGGAAACCCTATGGCTACACCTTC. This chain links TRBV5-1 with TRBJ1-2; weak D call: TRBD1 (6 bases). The CDR3 is 14 residues long. Germline CDR1 and CDR2: SGHRS and YFSETQ. V shed 4 bases and J shed 4 bases, with 14 bases lying between them.

CDR3 residues: CASLLAGGYNEQFF. Written as DNA, the CDR3 is TGTGCCAGTCTGTTAGCGGGGGGTTACAATGAGCAGTTCTTC. The rearrangement uses TRBV7-2 and TRBJ2-1; 10 bases agree with TRBD2. The germline gives CDR1 SGHTA, CDR2 FQGNSA. J was trimmed by 4 bases and V by 9 bases; bases with no gene match: 6. The CDR3 runs to 14 residues. Looking up the rest from reference TRBV7-2 and TRBJ2-1 gives the full variable domain: GAGVSQSPSNKVTEKGKDVELRCDPISGHTALYWYRQSLGQGLEFLIYFQGNSAPDKSGLPSDRFSAERTGGSVSTLTIQRTQQEDSAVYLCASLLAGGYNEQFFGPGTRLTVL.

The chain recombines TRBV19 with TRBJ2-4, with 9 bases fitting TRBD1. This CDR3 comprises 16 residues. The V gene end was trimmed by 6 bases and the J gene end by 3 bases; junction bases not matched to a gene: 9. Germline V lookup: CDR1 LNHDA, CDR2 SQIVND (reference sequence). CDR3 region: CASRGTGGVGKNIQYF. The CDR3 region has the DNA TGTGCCAGTAGGGGAACAGGGGGCGTCGGCAAAAACATTCAGTACTTC. Full variable domain (outside the CDR3, taken from reference TRBV19 and TRBJ2-4): DGGITQSPKYLFRKEGQNVTLSCEQNLNHDAMYWYRQDPGQGLRLIYYSQIVNDFQKGDIAEGYSVSREKKESFPLTVTSAQKNPTAFYLCASRGTGGVGKNIQYFGAGTRLSVL.

The chain employs TRBV3-1 (or the pseudogene TRBV3-2) and TRBJ2-5; 14 positions match TRBD2. The CDR3 length is 16 residues. V lost 3 bases, J lost 2 bases, and 2 bases stayed unmatched. The germline CDR1 and CDR2 sequences are LGHDT and YNNKEL (reference sequence). The CDR3 DNA is TGTGCCAGCAGCCACCGACTAGCGGGGGGGCAAGAGACCCAGTACTTC. The encoded protein is CASSHRLAGGQETQYF.

This sequence joins TRBV7-9 and TRBJ2-5; 10 nucleotides match TRBD1. Germline loops: CDR1 SEHNR, CDR2 FQNEAQ (reference sequence). This CDR3 comprises 17 residues. The junction had 15 bases not matched to a gene; V was cut back by 6 bases and J by 5 bases. The CDR3 region has the DNA TGTGCCAGCAGTCCCCGGCCGGGGACAGGGGAGGGGGAGACCCAGTACTTC. Translated, it gives CASSPRPGTGEGETQYF.

The chain is built from TRBV7-2 and TRBJ2-1; perhaps TRBD1 as D (6 bases). Per germline, CDR1 SGHTA and CDR2 FQGNSA. This CDR3 is built from 15 residues. Trimming removed 5 bases at V and 4 bases at J, with 15 bases between. CDR3 protein: CASSKQGMLYNEQFF. As DNA, the CDR3 is TGTGCCAGCAGCAAACAGGGTATGTTGTACAATGAGCAGTTCTTC.